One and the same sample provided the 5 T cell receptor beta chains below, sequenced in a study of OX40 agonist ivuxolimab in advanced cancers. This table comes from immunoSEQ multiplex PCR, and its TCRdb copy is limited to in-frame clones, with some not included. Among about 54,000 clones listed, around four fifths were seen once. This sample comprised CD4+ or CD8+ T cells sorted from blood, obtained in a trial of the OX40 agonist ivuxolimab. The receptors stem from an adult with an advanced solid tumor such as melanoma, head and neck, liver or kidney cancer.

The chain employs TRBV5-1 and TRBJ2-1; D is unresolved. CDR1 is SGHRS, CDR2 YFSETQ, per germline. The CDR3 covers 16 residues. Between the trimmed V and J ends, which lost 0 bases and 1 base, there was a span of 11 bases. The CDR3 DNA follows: TGCGCCAGCAGCTTGGCGGACCTCCCGTCCTACAATGAGCAGTTCTTC. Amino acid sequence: CASSLADLPSYNEQFF. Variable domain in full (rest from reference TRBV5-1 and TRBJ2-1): KAGVTQTPRYLIKTRGQQVTLSCSPISGHRSVSWYQQTPGQGLQFLFEYFSETQRNKGNFPGRFSGRQFSNSRSEMNVSTLELGDSALYLCASSLADLPSYNEQFFGPGTRLTVL.

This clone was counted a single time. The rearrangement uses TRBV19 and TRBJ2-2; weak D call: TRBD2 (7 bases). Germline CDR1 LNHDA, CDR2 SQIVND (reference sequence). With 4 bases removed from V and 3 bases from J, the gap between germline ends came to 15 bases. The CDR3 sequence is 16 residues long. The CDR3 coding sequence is TGTGCCAGTAGTACAGGGAGGGGGGGGGACACCGGGGAGCTGTTTTTT. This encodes CASSTGRGGDTGELFF.

Here the CDR3 DNA reads TGTGCCAGCAGTTTATACGTGGGATCCGGGGAGCTGTTTTTT. It encodes CASSLYVGSGELFF. The chain has TRBV27 and TRBJ2-2; D gene uncertain. The CDR3 covers 14 residues. V lost 1 base and J 6 bases, leaving 9 bases between the germline ends. Germline V lookup: CDR1 MNHEY, CDR2 SMNVEV (reference sequence).

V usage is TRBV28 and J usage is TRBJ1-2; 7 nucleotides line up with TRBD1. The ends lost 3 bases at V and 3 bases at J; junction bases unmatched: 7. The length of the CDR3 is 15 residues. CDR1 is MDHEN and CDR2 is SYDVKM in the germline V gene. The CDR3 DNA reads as TGTGCCAGCAGTTTCGCGCAGGGGGATCACTATGGCTACACCTTC. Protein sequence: CASSFAQGDHYGYTF.

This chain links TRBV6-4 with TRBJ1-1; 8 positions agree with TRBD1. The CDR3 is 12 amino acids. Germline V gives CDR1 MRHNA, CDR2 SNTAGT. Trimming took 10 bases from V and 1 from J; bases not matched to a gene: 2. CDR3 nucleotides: TGTGCCACCAGGGGGCCGAACACTGAAGCTTTCTTT. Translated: CATRGPNTEAFF.